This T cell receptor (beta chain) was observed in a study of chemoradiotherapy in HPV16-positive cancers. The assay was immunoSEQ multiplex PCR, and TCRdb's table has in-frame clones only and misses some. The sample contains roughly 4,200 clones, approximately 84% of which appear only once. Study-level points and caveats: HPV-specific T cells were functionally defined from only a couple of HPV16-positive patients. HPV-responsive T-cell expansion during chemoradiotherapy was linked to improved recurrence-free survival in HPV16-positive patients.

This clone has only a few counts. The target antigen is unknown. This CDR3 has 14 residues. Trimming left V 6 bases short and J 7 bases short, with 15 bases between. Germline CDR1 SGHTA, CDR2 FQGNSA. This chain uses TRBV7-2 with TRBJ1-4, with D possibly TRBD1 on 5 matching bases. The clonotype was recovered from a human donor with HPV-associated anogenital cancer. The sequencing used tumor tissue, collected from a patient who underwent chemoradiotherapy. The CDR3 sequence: CASSFQAGGEKLFF. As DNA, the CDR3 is TGTGCCAGCAGTTTTCAAGCGGGGGGTGAAAAACTGTTTTTT.